Listed below are T cell receptor beta chains from one sample, sequenced in a study of follicular helper T cells after annual influenza vaccination. Using immunoSEQ multiplex PCR, the repertoire was profiled, and TCRdb retains in-frame clones only, with some absent. Of 9,500 or so clones in the sample, around 83% were seen once. The sequencing used CXCR5+ CD38- circulating T follicular helper cells from blood, collected 7 days after influenza vaccination. The receptors shown here come from an adult who received the influenza vaccine. Both conserved end residues are part of each CDR3. D genes are given only for firm matches. Size tells how often a clone was seen (once, few, many) or the class of an expanded clone, and some rows leave it out.

abundance: .; d_gene: .; v_gene: TRBV29-1; j_gene: TRBJ2-1; CDR3nt: TGCAGCGCCCGACCCGGGGGCGGGGTCGATGAGCAGTTCTTC; CDR3aa: CSARPGGGVDEQFF
abundance: few; d_gene: TRBD1; v_gene: TRBV7-8; j_gene: TRBJ2-7; CDR3nt: TGTGCCAGCAGCTTAGGGACAGGGAACTCCTACGAGCAGTACTTC; CDR3aa: CASSLGTGNSYEQYF
abundance: .; d_gene: .; v_gene: TRBV7-2; j_gene: TRBJ2-3; CDR3nt: TGTGCCAGCAGCTTAGCTTTTGCCGATACGCAGTATTTT; CDR3aa: CASSLAFADTQYF
abundance: .; d_gene: TRBD1; v_gene: TRBV6-6; j_gene: TRBJ2-7; CDR3nt: TGTGCCAGCAGACTCCGGGACAGTTACGAGCAGTACTTC; CDR3aa: CASRLRDSYEQYF
abundance: .; d_gene: .; v_gene: TRBV27; j_gene: TRBJ1-1; CDR3nt: TGTGCCAGCAGGATGAGCGGGATAGGGGTCGCTGAAGCTTTCTTT; CDR3aa: CASRMSGIGVAEAFF
abundance: .; d_gene: TRBD2; v_gene: TRBV2; j_gene: TRBJ2-1; CDR3nt: TGTGCCAGCAGTGATTTAGCGGGGGTTAGCCAGGGGCAGTTCTTC; CDR3aa: CASSDLAGVSQGQFF
abundance: once; d_gene: .; v_gene: TRBV7-9; j_gene: TRBJ1-4; CDR3nt: TGTGCCAGCAGCTCCCGACAGGCAACTAATGAAAAACTGTTTTTT; CDR3aa: CASSSRQATNEKLFF
abundance: large; d_gene: TRBD1; v_gene: TRBV6-5; j_gene: TRBJ1-1; CDR3nt: TGTGCCAGCAAAATAAGACAAGGGGGCTTAGCTTTCTTT; CDR3aa: CASKIRQGGLAFF
abundance: .; d_gene: .; v_gene: TRBV2; j_gene: TRBJ2-2; CDR3nt: TGTGCCAGCAGTGTGTTGGGGGCCGGGGAGCTGTTTTTT; CDR3aa: CASSVLGAGELFF
abundance: .; d_gene: TRBD2; v_gene: TRBV7-2; j_gene: TRBJ2-3; CDR3nt: TGTGCCAGCAGCGGGCAAGCGGGGGGACCCGGTACGCAGTATTTT; CDR3aa: CASSGQAGGPGTQYF
abundance: .; d_gene: TRBD2; v_gene: TRBV5-1; j_gene: TRBJ2-5; CDR3nt: TGCGCCAGCAGCTTTGCCGGGACTAGTAAAGAGACCCAGTACTTC; CDR3aa: CASSFAGTSKETQYF
abundance: .; d_gene: .; v_gene: TRBV5-1; j_gene: TRBJ1-2; CDR3nt: TGCGCCAGCAGCTTGGACCACGGCCCAGCTAACTATGGCTACACCTTC; CDR3aa: CASSLDHGPANYGYTF
abundance: .; d_gene: .; v_gene: TRBV27; j_gene: TRBJ1-1; CDR3nt: TGTGCCAGCAGGTGGAAGACTGAAGCTTTCTTT; CDR3aa: CASRWKTEAFF
abundance: once; d_gene: TRBD2; v_gene: TRBV2; j_gene: TRBJ2-1; CDR3nt: TGTGCCAGCAGTGACCTACCACTAGCGGGGGTTGAGCAGTTCTTC; CDR3aa: CASSDLPLAGVEQFF
abundance: .; d_gene: .; v_gene: TRBV6-5; j_gene: TRBJ2-4; CDR3nt: TGTGCCAGCAGTTACGGTGCGGGATGGGAAAACATTCAGTACTTC; CDR3aa: CASSYGAGWENIQYF
abundance: .; d_gene: .; v_gene: TRBV5-6; j_gene: TRBJ2-5; CDR3nt: TGTGCCAGCAGCTTTTTGACCAGATCGGAGACCCAGTACTTC; CDR3aa: CASSFLTRSETQYF